The clone carrying this T cell receptor (beta chain) turned up a few times. Antigen specificity is unknown. J was trimmed by 1 base and V by 4 bases; bases with no gene match: 4. CDR1 DFQATT and CDR2 SNEGSKA come from the germline V gene (reference sequence). The CDR3 spans 14 residues. The record originates from a study of CD8 T cells in ankylosing spondylitis. The study's findings and limits: Seemingly characteristic of ankylosing spondylitis blood was a TCR beta motif consisting of eight highly homologous variants. Existing reports had already noted some motif variants in reactive arthritis synovial fluid and blood. There was reportedly significant enrichment of clones that were disease-linked in matched ankylosing spondylitis synovial fluid.

TCRdb redid the calling of the 5' RACE reads with MiXCR, one entry per CDR3 protein. In the table there are some 270,000 distinct CDR3 sequences, more than 25% of which are singletons. The receptor was isolated from a male donor with ankylosing spondylitis or in good health (not recorded which). The sequenced sample consisted of blood, either unsorted or a sorted T cell fraction (not recorded which). The chain links TRBV20-1 to TRBJ2-1; TRBD2 matches 7 bases. DNA for the CDR3: TGCAGTGCTACGAGCGGGGATTCCTACAATGAGCAGTTCTTC. It encodes CSATSGDSYNEQFF.